This T cell receptor (beta chain) was documented in a study of control samples from healthy donors and cancer patients. Measured with immunoSEQ multiplex PCR; TCRdb has only the in-frame clones, and not every one. The sample lists 130,000 or so clones, around 90% occurring once. Sequencing input: blood. The TCR was taken from a man aged 18-30 years in good health.

The CDR3 DNA sequence: TGCAGCGTTGAAGAGGACAACTATGGCTACACCTTC. Its protein is CSVEEDNYGYTF. The rearrangement uses TRBV29-1 and TRBJ1-2; D gene uncertain. V was cut by 0 bases and J by 2 bases, with 4 bases left in between. CDR1 is SQVTM and CDR2 is ANQGSEA in the germline V gene. The CDR3 is made up of 12 amino acids.